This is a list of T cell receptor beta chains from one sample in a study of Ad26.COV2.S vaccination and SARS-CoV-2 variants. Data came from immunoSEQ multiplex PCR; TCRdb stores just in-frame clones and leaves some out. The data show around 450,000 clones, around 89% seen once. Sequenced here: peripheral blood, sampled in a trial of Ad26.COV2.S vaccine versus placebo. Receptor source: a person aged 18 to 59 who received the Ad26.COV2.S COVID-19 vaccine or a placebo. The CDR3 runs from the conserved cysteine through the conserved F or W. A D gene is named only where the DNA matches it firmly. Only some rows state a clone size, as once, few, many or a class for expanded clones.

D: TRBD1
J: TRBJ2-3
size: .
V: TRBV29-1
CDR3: CSVSPYRGSTDTQYF
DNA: TGCAGCGTATCACCTTACAGGGGTAGCACAGATACGCAGTATTTT

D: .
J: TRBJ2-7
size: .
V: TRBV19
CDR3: CASSPLGWTIRTYEQYF
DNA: TGTGCCAGTAGTCCTTTGGGGTGGACAATCCGAACCTACGAGCAGTACTTC

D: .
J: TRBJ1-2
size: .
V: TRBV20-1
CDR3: CSAGNYGYTF
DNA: TGCAGTGCTGGCAACTATGGCTACACCTTC

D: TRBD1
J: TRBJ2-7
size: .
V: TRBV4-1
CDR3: CASSPRDRADEQYF
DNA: TGCGCCAGCAGCCCCCGGGACAGGGCTGACGAGCAGTACTTC

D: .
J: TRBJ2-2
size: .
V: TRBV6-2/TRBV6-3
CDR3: CASSGEAGGTGELFF
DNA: TGTGCCAGCAGCGGGGAGGCAGGGGGCACCGGGGAGCTGTTTTTT

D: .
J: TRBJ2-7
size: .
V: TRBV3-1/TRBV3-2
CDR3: CASSHGRRPYEQYF
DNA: TGTGCCAGCAGCCACGGACGAAGACCCTACGAGCAGTACTTC

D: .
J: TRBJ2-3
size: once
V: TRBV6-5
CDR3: CASSYGQDTQYF
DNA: TGTGCCAGCAGTTACGGTCAAGATACGCAGTATTTT

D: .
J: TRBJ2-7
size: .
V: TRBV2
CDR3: CASRGITGMYEQYF
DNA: TGTGCCAGCAGGGGAATCACAGGGATGTACGAGCAGTACTTC

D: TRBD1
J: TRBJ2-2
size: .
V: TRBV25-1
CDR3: CASREDRSNTGELFF
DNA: TGTGCCAGCAGGGAGGACAGGTCAAACACCGGGGAGCTGTTTTTT

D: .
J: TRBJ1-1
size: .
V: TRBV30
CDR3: CAWSPFMQVRTEAFF
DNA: TGTGCCTGGAGTCCTTTTATGCAGGTACGGACTGAAGCTTTCTTT

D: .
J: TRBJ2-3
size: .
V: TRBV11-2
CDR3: CASSLAGLLKDTQYF
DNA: TGTGCCAGCAGCTTAGCGGGACTCCTGAAGGATACGCAGTATTTT

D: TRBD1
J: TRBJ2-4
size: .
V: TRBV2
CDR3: CASSEQGLAKNIQYF
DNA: TGTGCCAGCAGCGAACAGGGGCTAGCCAAAAACATTCAGTACTTC

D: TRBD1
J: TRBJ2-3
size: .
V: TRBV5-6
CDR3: CASCRDRDADTQYF
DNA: TGTGCCAGCTGCCGGGACAGGGATGCAGATACGCAGTATTTT

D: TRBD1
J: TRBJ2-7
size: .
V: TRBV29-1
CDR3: CSVTGTGGGYEQYF
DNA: TGCAGCGTGACCGGGACAGGGGGCGGGTACGAGCAGTACTTC

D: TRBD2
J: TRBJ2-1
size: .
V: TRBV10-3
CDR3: CAIYSGGAYNEQFF
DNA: TGTGCCATTTATAGCGGGGGGGCCTACAATGAGCAGTTCTTC

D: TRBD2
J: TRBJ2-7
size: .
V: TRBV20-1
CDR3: CSARGGGEQYF
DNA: TGCAGTGCTCGGGGGGGAGGAGAGCAGTACTTC

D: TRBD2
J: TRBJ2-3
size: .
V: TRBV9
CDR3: CASTNVVGGGHTDTQYF
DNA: TGTGCCAGCACCAACGTCGTTGGCGGGGGGCACACAGATACGCAGTATTTT

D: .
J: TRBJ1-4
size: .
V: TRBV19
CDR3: CASSYRGANEKLFF
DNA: TGTGCCAGTAGTTACCGGGGAGCTAATGAAAAACTGTTTTTT

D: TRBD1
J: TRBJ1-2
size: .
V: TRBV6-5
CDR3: CASRTGDYGYTF
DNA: TGTGCCAGCAGAACAGGGGACTATGGCTACACCTTC

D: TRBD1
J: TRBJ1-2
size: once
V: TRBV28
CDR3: CASSPQGDYGYTF
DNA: TGTGCCAGCAGTCCACAGGGGGACTATGGCTACACCTTC

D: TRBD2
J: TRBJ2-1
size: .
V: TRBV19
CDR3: CASSNSQSGGTYNEQFF
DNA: TGTGCCAGTAGTAACTCCCAGTCGGGGGGTACCTACAATGAGCAGTTCTTC

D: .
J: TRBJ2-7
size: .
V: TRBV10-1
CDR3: CASADDREQHSYEQYF
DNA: TGCGCCAGCGCGGACGACCGGGAACAGCACTCCTACGAGCAGTACTTC

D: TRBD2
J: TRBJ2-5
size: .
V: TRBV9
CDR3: CASSASGGVQETQYF
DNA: TGTGCCAGCAGCGCTAGCGGGGGGGTTCAGGAGACCCAGTACTTC

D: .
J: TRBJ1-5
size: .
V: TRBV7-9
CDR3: CASSLNSNQPQHF
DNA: TGTGCCAGCAGTCTAAATAGCAATCAGCCCCAGCATTTT

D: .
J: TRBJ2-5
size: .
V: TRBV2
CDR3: CASNWGAGETQYF
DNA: TGTGCCAGCAATTGGGGGGCTGGGGAGACCCAGTACTTC

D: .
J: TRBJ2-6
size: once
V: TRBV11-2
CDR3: CASSFERGTGANVLTF
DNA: TGTGCCAGCAGCTTTGAAAGAGGGACTGGGGCCAACGTCCTGACTTTC

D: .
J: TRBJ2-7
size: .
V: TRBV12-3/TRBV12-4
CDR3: CASSLKTYEQYF
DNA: TGTGCCAGCAGTTTAAAGACCTACGAGCAGTACTTC

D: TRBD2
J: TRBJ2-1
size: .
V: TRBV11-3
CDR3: CASSLAAGRPNEQFF
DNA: TGTGCCAGCAGCTTAGCAGCGGGGCGACCTAATGAGCAGTTCTTC

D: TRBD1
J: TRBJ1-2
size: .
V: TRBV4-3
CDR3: CASSQDAWDRDSRGYTF
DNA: TGCGCCAGCAGCCAAGATGCTTGGGACAGGGATAGTCGTGGCTACACCTTC

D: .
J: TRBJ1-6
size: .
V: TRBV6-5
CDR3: CASSYLDRGTPLHF
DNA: TGTGCCAGCAGTTACTTGGACCGGGGGACACCCCTCCACTTT

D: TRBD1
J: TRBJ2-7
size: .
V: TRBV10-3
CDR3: CAIRNPLPGTGVHEQYF
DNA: TGTGCCATCAGAAACCCGCTGCCCGGGACAGGGGTCCACGAGCAGTACTTC

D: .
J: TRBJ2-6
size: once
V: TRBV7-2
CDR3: CASSLVPGAGANVLTF
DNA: TGTGCCAGCAGCTTAGTTCCGGGGGCTGGGGCCAACGTCCTGACTTTC

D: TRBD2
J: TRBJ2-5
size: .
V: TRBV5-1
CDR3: CASSQGLAGGQQETQYF
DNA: TGCGCCAGCAGCCAGGGACTAGCGGGGGGTCAACAAGAGACCCAGTACTTC

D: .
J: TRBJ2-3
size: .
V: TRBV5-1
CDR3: CASSLAIPLVDTQYF
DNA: TGCGCCAGCAGCTTGGCCATACCATTGGTAGATACGCAGTATTTT

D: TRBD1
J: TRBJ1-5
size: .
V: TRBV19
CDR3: CASSIVATGAIQPQHF
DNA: TGTGCCAGTAGTATAGTCGCGACAGGGGCGATTCAGCCCCAGCATTTT

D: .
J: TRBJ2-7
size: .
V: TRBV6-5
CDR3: CATTRAISYEQYF
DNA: TGTGCCACCACCCGGGCAATCTCCTACGAGCAGTACTTC

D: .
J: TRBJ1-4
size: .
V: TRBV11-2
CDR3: CASSLVHKAWEKLFF
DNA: TGTGCCAGCAGCTTAGTCCACAAAGCGTGGGAAAAACTGTTTTTT

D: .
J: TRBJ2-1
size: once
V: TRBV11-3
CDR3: CASSPRWGGGLNEQFF
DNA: TGTGCCAGCAGCCCCAGGTGGGGTGGGGGTCTTAATGAGCAGTTCTTC

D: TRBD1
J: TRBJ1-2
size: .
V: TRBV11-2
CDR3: CASSLDLATGGSYGYTF
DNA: TGTGCCAGCAGCTTAGATCTAGCGACAGGGGGGTCTTATGGCTACACCTTC

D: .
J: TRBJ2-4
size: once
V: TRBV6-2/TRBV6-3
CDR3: CASSLPGVAKNIQYF
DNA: TGTGCCAGCAGTCTACCGGGGGTCGCCAAAAACATTCAGTACTTC

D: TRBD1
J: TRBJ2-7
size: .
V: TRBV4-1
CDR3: CASSQAIGQGIYEQYF
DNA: TGCGCCAGCAGCCAAGCAATCGGACAGGGCATCTACGAGCAGTACTTC

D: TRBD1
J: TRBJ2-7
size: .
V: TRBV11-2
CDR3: CASSSGTDTEQYF
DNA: TGTGCCAGCAGCTCCGGGACAGATACCGAGCAGTACTTC

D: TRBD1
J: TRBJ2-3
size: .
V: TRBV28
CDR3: CASSGGDRAVGTQYF
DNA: TGTGCCAGCAGTGGGGGGGACAGGGCTGTGGGTACGCAGTATTTT

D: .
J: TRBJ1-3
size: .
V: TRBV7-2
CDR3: CASSLGGGSGNTIYF
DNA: TGTGCCAGCAGCTTAGGAGGGGGGTCTGGAAACACCATATATTTT

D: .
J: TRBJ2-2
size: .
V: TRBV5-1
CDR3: CASSWMGENTGELFF
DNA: TGCGCCAGCAGCTGGATGGGAGAGAACACCGGGGAGCTGTTTTTT

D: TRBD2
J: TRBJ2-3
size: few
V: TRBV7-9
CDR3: CASTHLPGEGDTQYF
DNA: TGTGCCAGCACCCACCTCCCGGGGGAGGGAGATACGCAGTATTTT

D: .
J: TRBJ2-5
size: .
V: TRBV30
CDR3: CAWDIRVGETQYF
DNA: TGTGCCTGGGACATCCGGGTCGGAGAGACCCAGTACTTC

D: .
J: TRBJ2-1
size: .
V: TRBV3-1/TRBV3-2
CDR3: CASSHYRGANNEQFF
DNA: TGTGCCAGCAGCCATTATCGGGGGGCAAACAATGAGCAGTTCTTC

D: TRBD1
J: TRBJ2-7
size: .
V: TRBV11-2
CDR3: CASSVGQGKSYEQYF
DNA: TGTGCCAGCAGCGTTGGACAGGGGAAATCCTACGAGCAGTACTTC

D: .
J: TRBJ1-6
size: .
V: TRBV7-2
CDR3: CASSLGGRLDSPLHF
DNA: TGTGCCAGCAGCTTAGGAGGCAGGTTAGATTCACCCCTCCACTTT

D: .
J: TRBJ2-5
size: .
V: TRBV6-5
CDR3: CASSYNRETGTQYF
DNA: TGTGCCAGCAGTTACAATCGGGAAACGGGGACCCAGTACTTC

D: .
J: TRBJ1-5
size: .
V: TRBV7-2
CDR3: CASSLNGENQPQHF
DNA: TGTGCCAGCAGCTTAAATGGAGAAAATCAGCCCCAGCATTTT

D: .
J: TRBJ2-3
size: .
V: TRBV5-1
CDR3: CASSLGDSTDTQYF
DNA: TGCGCCAGCAGCTTGGGGGACAGCACAGATACGCAGTATTTT